This T cell receptor beta chain was sequenced for a study of post-analysis software for immune sequencing data. TCR beta libraries were prepared from cDNA with unique molecular identifiers. A single record per CDR3 protein comes from TCRdb applying MiXCR to the PCR reads. The repertoire holds 380,000 or so distinct CDR3 sequences, with less than 40% as singletons. A word on this clonotype: Antigen specificity is unknown.

Regarding the study as a whole: People with multiple sclerosis had a significantly lower normalized Chao1 diversity than controls did.

This receptor was taken from a girl between 10 and 17 years old with multiple sclerosis. Sequences were obtained from blood.

The CDR3 reads CASSFGGGRGETQYF. CDR3 in DNA: TGTGCCAGCAGCTTCGGCGGGGGAAGGGGGGAGACCCAGTACTTC. The chain couples TRBV5-6 to TRBJ2-5, with D perhaps TRBD2 (7 bases). Germline V CDR1 and CDR2: SGHDT, YYEEEE. V lost 2 bases, J lost 5 bases, and 16 bases lay in between. This CDR3 is 15 amino acids long.